The TCR beta chain under discussion was sequenced for a study of cytomegalovirus exposure and HLA in healthy donors. Study-wide results and caveats: The classifier was said to identify cytomegalovirus status with high specificity and sensitivity.

Profiling relied on immunoSEQ multiplex PCR, and the TCRdb table lists in-frame clones only, not all of them. The repertoire holds 90,000 to 150,000 clones, with over 75% as singletons. Concerning this clone itself: Its antigen is still unknown.

CDR1 and CDR2 from the germline V gene are MRHNA and SNTAGT. CDR3 length equals 17 residues. The V and J ends lost 8 bases and 3 bases, in that order; junction bases with no gene match: 13. The source is a woman younger than 35 in good health and CMV-seropositive. The chain recombines TRBV6-4 with TRBJ1-3, with TRBD1 matching 10 bases. The sequenced material came from PBMCs. The CDR3 sequence: CASGGTGTGVYGNTIYF. The CDR3 DNA sequence: TGTGCCAGCGGAGGAACCGGGACAGGGGTTTATGGAAACACCATATATTTT.